This TCR beta chain derives from a study of T cell responses to AZD1222 COVID-19 vaccine. Sequencing was performed with immunoSEQ multiplex PCR; in TCRdb, only in-frame clones are kept and a portion is missing. The data show 100,000 to 150,000 clones, 92% seen once. This clone turned up a few times. The germline CDR1 and CDR2 sequences are LGHNA and YNFKEQ. This CDR3 is built from 16 residues. The V end lost 4 bases, the J end lost 0 bases, and 13 bases lay between the germline ends. The rearrangement links TRBV4-2 to TRBJ2-1; TRBD2 might be the D (6 bases). The receptor was isolated from an adult in good health. Sequenced here: peripheral blood, sampled on day 0 of AZD1222 vaccination. The CDR3 sequence is CASSLTAGSSYNEQFF. CDR3 in DNA: TGTGCCAGCAGCCTCACCGCGGGGAGCTCCTACAATGAGCAGTTCTTC.